One sample yielded the 6 T cell receptor delta chains listed below, sequenced in a study of DNA immune sequencing with unique molecular identifiers. Primers for all 8 TRDV and 4 TRDJ genes amplified genomic DNA in 32-plex. A 12-nucleotide UMI was added during around 3 barcoding PCR cycles before adapter PCR. TCRdb reprocessed the multiplex PCR reads through CATT. Of some 4,500 delta-chain clones in the sample, roughly 13% were seen once. Sequencing input: gamma-delta T cells enriched from blood buffy coat, or unenriched PBMCs (not recorded which). The receptors come from a human donor in good health.

This clone was found a few times. TCRdb assigns this DNA the protein of a much larger clone, which departs from its translation at residue 3; this likely reflects a read error, and the protein shown comes from translating the DNA. The same CDR3 also results from other DNA sequences found in this sample. The chain employs TRDV2 and TRDJ3; D is perhaps TRDD3 (5 bases). The length of the CDR3 is 19 residues. The germline V gene has CDR1 GEAIGNYY and CDR2 EKD. CDR3 sequence: CASDTGGLRSSWDTRQMFF. As DNA, the CDR3 is TGTGCCAGTGACACGGGGGGGCTACGGAGCTCCTGGGACACCCGACAGATGTTTTTC.

This clone was counted ten times or more. The chain uses TRDV2 and TRDJ3; D is possibly TRDD3 (6 bases). Looked up from germline, CDR1 is GEAIGNYY and CDR2 is EKD. CDR3 size: 16 residues. With 0 bases removed from V and 9 bases from J, the gap between germline ends came to 14 bases. DNA for the CDR3: TGTGCCTGTGACACCGTATCCGGGGGAGCCACCCGACAGATGTTTTTC. The encoded protein is CACDTVSGGATRQMFF.

Notes on this clone: This likely stems from a read error, as it lies one base from a far larger clone. This specimen includes other DNA sequences encoding the same CDR3. The V gene is TRDV2, the J gene TRDJ1; 8 bases are a match to TRDD3. This CDR3 has 17 residues. The J segment lost 0 bases and the V segment lost 4 bases, leaving 12 bases of the junction unmatched. From germline, CDR1 is GEAIGNYY and CDR2 EKD. CDR3 DNA: TGTGCCTGTGATCACGTACTGGGGGTTAAGTACACCGATAAACTCATCTTT. This translates into CACDHVLGVKYTDKLIF.

A few counts support this clone. Just one base apart from a much larger clone, this may be a read error. This chain connects TRAV38-2/DV8 to TRDJ1; no clear D. The CDR3 has 19 amino acids. Looked up from germline, CDR1 is TSESDYY and CDR2 is QEAYKQQN. CDR3 region: CAYRSAPNGPQRYTVKLIF. In nucleotides, the CDR3 is TGTGCTTATAGGAGCGCCCCCAATGGGCCCCAAAGGTACACCGTTAAACTCATCTTT.

In regard to this clone: It differs at one base from a far larger clone, so likely a read error. The identical CDR3 is also encoded by other nucleotide sequences in the sample. The V gene call reads TRDV1; no J gene was called; the D call in the table, TRDD3, was not verified against the DNA. The CDR3 totals 26 residues. From germline, CDR1 is TSWWSYY and CDR2 QGS. In nucleotides, the CDR3 is TGTGCTCTTGGGGAACCCAGAATGTGGACACGGGCCCCTCTTACTGGGGGATTGGGTCTCACCGATAAACTTATCTTT. This encodes CALGEPRMWTRAPLTGGLGLTDKLIF.

Concerning this clone: A far larger clone is only one base removed, so a read error is likely. This chain joins TRAV14/DV4 and TRDJ1, with 7 bases aligning to TRDD3. TCRdb carries no J gene annotation; the J gene was assigned here by matching the DNA with germline. J gave up 0 bases and V 0 bases, and 28 bases lay outside the gene matches. Looked up from germline, CDR1 is TSDPSYG and CDR2 is QGSYDQQN (reference sequence). The CDR3 contains 24 residues. The CDR3, as DNA: TGTGCAATGAGAGAGGGCGTTTCTATACCCTTACTGGGGATAAGGCGTCAGTACACCGATAAACTCATCTTT. This translates into CAMREGVSIPLLGIRRQYTDKLIF.